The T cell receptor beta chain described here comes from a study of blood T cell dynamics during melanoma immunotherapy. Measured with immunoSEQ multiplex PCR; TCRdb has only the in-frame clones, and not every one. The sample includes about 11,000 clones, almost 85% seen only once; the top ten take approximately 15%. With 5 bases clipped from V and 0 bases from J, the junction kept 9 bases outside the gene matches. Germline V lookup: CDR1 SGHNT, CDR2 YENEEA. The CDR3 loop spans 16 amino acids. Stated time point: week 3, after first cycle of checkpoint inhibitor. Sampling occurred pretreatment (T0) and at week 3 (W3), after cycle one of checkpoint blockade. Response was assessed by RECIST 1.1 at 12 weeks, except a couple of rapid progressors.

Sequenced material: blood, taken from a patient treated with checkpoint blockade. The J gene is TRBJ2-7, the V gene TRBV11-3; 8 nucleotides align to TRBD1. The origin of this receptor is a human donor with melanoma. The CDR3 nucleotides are TGTGCCAGCAGCCCTAGAGGGCAGGGGGCCTCCTACGAGCAGTACTTC. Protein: CASSPRGQGASYEQYF.